This T cell receptor beta chain was identified in a study of cytomegalovirus exposure and HLA in healthy donors (dated by TCRdb to about 2017). With respect to the entire study: According to an earlier analysis of several hundred of the donors, about 190 million T cells yielded approximately 120 million unique TCR beta sequences and approximately 300 Gb of sequence data. Roughly 300 gigabases of sequencing data and 70 million to 100 million unique TCR sequences were included in an early release covering 550 to 650 HLA-typed donors. The genetic ancestry cluster associated with self-reported Caucasian donors included 81% of the approximately 430 genotyped donors. The study aimed to test whether cataloging public T cell receptors could reveal signatures of past pathogen exposure. The study used immunosequencing to profile the T cell repertoires of 600 to 850 subjects and linked those repertoires to cytomegalovirus serostatus. In addition to the first cohort of about 650 subjects, a separate validation cohort of some 120 different subjects was used. The study combined high-throughput TCR immunosequencing, statistical association of individual TCRs with disease status, and machine learning to predict cytomegalovirus infection status. To study patterns of TCR occurrence, a later analysis re-analyzed previously published TCR beta repertoires from several hundred donors and added high-resolution HLA genotyping. The later analysis used no new phenotypic data to find candidate immune exposures, relying instead on TCR beta sequences and their occurrence across donors. To decide whether each TCR beta V gene segment behaved as functional or pseudogenic, an earlier analysis of approximately 620 of the donors relied on high-throughput TCR beta sequencing. Donor age, sex, ethnicity and CMV serostatus were collected together with the repertoire data. In a later genetic analysis, genome-wide SNP genotypes for about 55% of the roughly 700 donors were used, and that subset was treated as a discovery cohort. Every discovery cohort repertoire had been produced on one sequencing platform. HLA typing included class I and class II loci at four-digit resolution. Typing coverage differed by locus: A, B, C, DRB1 and DQB1 were typed in roughly 629-630 donors, DQA1 in around 500, DPA1 in over 600, and DPB1 in approximately 450. Several DR-DQ haplotypes were treated as single units for association and clustering because of strong linkage in the cohort. Among some 400 genotyped donors of the cohort, an average of approximately 240,000 unique TCR beta nucleotide sequences were sequenced per donor, around 18% of them non-productive.

CDR1 and CDR2 are drawn from the germline V gene (reference sequence): WNHNN, SYGVQD. Reading from cysteine to phenylalanine, the CDR3 counts 14 amino acids. Of all the DNA, just the CDR3 is kept, 42 bases in frame from base 1. V is trimmed back by 3 bases and J by 2 bases, and the junction contains 2 bases that no gene match accounts for. Overall study outcomes, separate from this receptor: In a later analysis, the rate of TCR association differed among HLA loci, with DRB1 alleles having the most associated TCRs and HLA-C alleles having the fewest. V-gene and J-gene trimming of TCR beta chains was associated with a missense DCLRE1C variant in a later genetic analysis, and the association was replicated in an independent cohort. In a later analysis, around 15,000 TCR beta sequences were associated with specific HLA alleles at a false discovery rate of 0.05. Cytomegalovirus status was reported to be diagnosed by the classifier with high specificity and sensitivity in both the original and validation cohorts. The study gave a list of about 160 TCR beta chains associated with cytomegalovirus. This cohort had only TCR beta chains sequenced, and the lack of alpha or paired-chain data limited which features could be detected. A cluster of highly shared sequence variants was judged likely to represent a technical artifact of the sequencing pipeline. A later analysis found that most CMV-associated TCR beta chains appeared HLA-restricted, with HLA associations seemingly driven largely by CMV exposure. Immune exposure information for the cohort was limited to CMV serostatus. Correlated functional status among segregating V segments might be attributable to linkage disequilibrium, but an unknown experimental factor could not be ruled out. Most TCR sequences were seen in very few donors, while some public TCRs were found in many individuals. An earlier analysis of several hundred of the donors showed that most TCR beta V segments appeared in productive rearrangements either about 87% or about 30% of the time, which broadly matched IMGT annotations. Some IMGT-functional V segments, including TRBV6-2 and TRBV6-3, could not be distinguished by the 87-base-pair reads and were therefore excluded. When HLA alleles, especially DR and DQ, strongly co-occurred, TCR associations were difficult to assign to individual alleles. Because counts were too low, 15 to 20 rarely observed V segments, including chromosome 9 orphons, were left out of the earlier analysis of approximately 580 of the donors. In a later analysis, several top co-occurrence clusters were reported to appear linked to parvovirus B19, influenza, CMV and Epstein-Barr virus. Compared with equally common non-associated chains, HLA-associated TCR beta chains in a later analysis were more clonally expanded and had lower generation probabilities. According to a later genetic analysis, donors in an Asian-associated ancestry cluster had fewer N-insertions in productive TCRs than the approximately 700-donor mean. A further reported finding was that TCR beta sequences accurately predicted the HLA-A and HLA-B alleles for most subjects in the first cohort. The authors suggested that the approach could potentially be extended to other disease states and immunological phenotypes. A few of the identified cytomegalovirus-associated TCR beta chains were confirmed in vitro to be specific for cytomegalovirus antigens. Roughly uniform sequencing depth across donors was assumed in presence/absence analyses, although this assumption may not hold. HLA typing was unavailable for some donors at each locus, so association tests used only the typed subset.

Library preparation used the immunoSEQ multiplex PCR assay. For the multiplex PCR, a mixture combining 60 forward primers for TCR Vbeta segments and 13 reverse primers for TCR Jbeta segments was used. A multiplex PCR assay on genomic DNA amplified the CDR3 region of rearranged TCR beta genes. The Illumina HiSeq System was used to sequence the amplified TCR beta libraries as 87-base-pair reads. Per the authors' processing: A later analysis counted some 74 million unique TCR beta chains across the 640 or so repertoires, and roughly 10 million of these chains were shared by at least two donors. A nearest-neighbor algorithm error-corrected the raw reads and collapsed the reads into unique sequences, merging closely related sequences to remove PCR and sequencing errors. To assign V, D and J gene segments, CDR3 sequences were aligned to IMGT reference sequences. For a sequence to be retained, at least a six-nucleotide match to both a V gene segment and a J gene segment was required. A rearrangement was called productive if the CDR3 had no stop codons and remained in frame with V and J, and every other rearrangement was called non-productive. CDR3 was defined by IMGT convention, running from the second conserved V-encoded cysteine to the conserved J-encoded phenylalanine. The earlier analysis of about 590 of the donors excluded sequences that lacked an unambiguous match to a single V gene segment. An earlier analysis of around 600 of the donors classified V segments as functional when productive rearrangements were above 56.7% and as segregating when the standard deviation between donors was above 5%. To diagnose cytomegalovirus status from the catalog of TCR beta chain sequences, a statistical classification framework was built. In a later analysis, TCR nucleotide sequences were compared against IMGT/GENE-DB human TR gene sequences so that V and J genes could be assigned. The TCRdist pipeline was used in a later analysis to assign CDR3 sequences and most-parsimonious VDJ recombination scenarios. In a later analysis, each TCR beta chain was defined by its CDR3 amino acid sequence together with its V-gene family, and reads without a unique V-gene family were excluded. As a way to deal with suspected cross-contamination and a sequencing artifact, a later analysis dropped roughly 620 nucleotide sequences that were highly shared and had low generation probability. A later analysis calculated a clonal expansion index for each public chain from normalized within-repertoire ranks of inferred template counts. A later analysis computed generation probabilities with a VDJ recombination model fitted to out-of-frame rearrangements, and checked the results against IGoR. In a later analysis, hypergeometric tests were used to score TCR-TCR, TCR-HLA and TCR-CMV co-occurrence, with a repertoire-size bias correction applied to TCR pairs. False discovery rates were estimated in a later analysis by permuting HLA or CMV assignments 20 times. In a later analysis, co-occurring TCRs were grouped using DBSCAN, and TCRdist sequence similarity was added for clustering within HLA-allele-positive subsets. Co-occurrence clustering excluded repertoires with fewer than 30,000 or more than 120,000 public chains, plus five with anomalous nucleotide sharing. Here the immuneACCESS table is served through TCRdb, limited to in-frame sequences with V and J called. Missing clones are a known gap in these copies; in checked studies unresolved V genes cover under half, and the rest lacks a known reason. V and J calls and clone size are those listed in that table; D and trimming were worked out from the DNA. The sample table holds about 64,000 clones. About 3.5% of the sample lies in the top ten.

The cohort consisted of hundreds of healthy bone marrow donors. All cohort members were sampled while nominally healthy, although unrecorded immune exposures were likely present. The donor tested CMV seronegative and was one of the 352 seronegative cohort members. Every donor gave a peripheral blood sample, and the peripheral blood mononuclear cells from that sample were used for TCR beta sequencing. Genomic DNA was extracted from the blood cell samples with the Qiagen DNeasy Blood Extraction Kit. Note on this clone: Its recognized antigen is unknown.

This sequence was found in a woman younger than 35 in good health and CMV-seronegative. The V and J segments used are TRBV10-1 and TRBJ2-7, and TRBD1 aligns with 9 junction nucleotides. The sample was PBMCs. CDR3 region: CASSERTGAYEQYF. The DNA sequence is given as TGCGCCAGCAGTGAACGGACAGGGGCCTACGAGCAGTACTTC.